This T cell receptor beta chain emerged from a study of blood T cell repertoires in COVID-19. On the study more broadly: Sources were T cells, B-cell-depleted T cells, or PBMCs; the material itself was cDNA or gDNA.

Libraries were prepared by immunoSEQ multiplex PCR; TCRdb keeps only in-frame clonotypes and omits some of them. The table records more than 60,000 clones, 90% of them present only once. This receptor was obtained from a woman of 80 years or more with active or convalescent COVID-19. Specimen: peripheral blood.

CDR3 protein: CASAEGGQETQYF. In nucleotides, the CDR3 is TGTGCCAGCGCCGAGGGAGGGCAAGAGACCCAGTACTTC. The chain carries TRBV28 and TRBJ2-5, with 7 positions matching TRBD2. Trimming removed 8 bases from V and 2 bases from J; junction bases left unmatched: 5. Germline V gene sequence: CDR1 MDHEN, CDR2 SYDVKM. This CDR3 comprises 13 residues. Supplemented by reference TRBV28 and TRBJ2-5, the full variable domain reads DVKVTQSSRYLVKRTGEKVFLECVQDMDHENMFWYRQDPGLGLRLIYFSYDVKMKEKGDIPEGYSVSREKKERFSLILESASTNQTSMYLCASAEGGQETQYFGPGTRLLVL.